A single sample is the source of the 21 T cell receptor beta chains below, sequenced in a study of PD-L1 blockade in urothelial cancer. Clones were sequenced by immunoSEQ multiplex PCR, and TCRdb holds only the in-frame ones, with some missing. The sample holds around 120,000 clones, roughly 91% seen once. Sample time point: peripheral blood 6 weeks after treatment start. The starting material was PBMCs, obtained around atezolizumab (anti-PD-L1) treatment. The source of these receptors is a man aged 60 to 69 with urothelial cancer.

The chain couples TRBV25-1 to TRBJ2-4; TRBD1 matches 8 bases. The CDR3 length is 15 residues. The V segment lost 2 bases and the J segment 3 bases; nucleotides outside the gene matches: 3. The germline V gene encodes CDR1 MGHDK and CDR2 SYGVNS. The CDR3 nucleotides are TGTGCCAGCAGTGAAGACAGGGGAGGCAAAAACATTCAGTACTTC. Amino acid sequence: CASSEDRGGKNIQYF.

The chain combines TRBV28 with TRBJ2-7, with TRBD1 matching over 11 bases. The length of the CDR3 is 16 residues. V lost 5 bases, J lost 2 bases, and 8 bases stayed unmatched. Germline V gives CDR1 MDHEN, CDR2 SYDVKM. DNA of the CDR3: TGTGCCAGCAGTCCCGGCTCGGGACAGGGGGCCTACGAGCAGTACTTC. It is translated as CASSPGSGQGAYEQYF.

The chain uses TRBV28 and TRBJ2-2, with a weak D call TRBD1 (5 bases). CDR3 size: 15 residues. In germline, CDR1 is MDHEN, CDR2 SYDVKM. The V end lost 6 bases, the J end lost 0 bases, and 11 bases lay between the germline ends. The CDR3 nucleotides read TGTGCCAGCAGGAGAGGACACGCGAACACCGGGGAGCTGTTTTTT. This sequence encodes CASRRGHANTGELFF.

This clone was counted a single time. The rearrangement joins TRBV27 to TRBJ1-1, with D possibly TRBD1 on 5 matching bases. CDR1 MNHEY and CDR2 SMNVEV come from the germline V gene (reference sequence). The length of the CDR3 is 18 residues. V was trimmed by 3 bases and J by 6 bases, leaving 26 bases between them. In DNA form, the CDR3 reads TGTGCCAGCAGTTTGGGGATGGAGGGGATCGGTGGGTTCGCTGAAGCTTTCTTT. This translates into CASSLGMEGIGGFAEAFF.

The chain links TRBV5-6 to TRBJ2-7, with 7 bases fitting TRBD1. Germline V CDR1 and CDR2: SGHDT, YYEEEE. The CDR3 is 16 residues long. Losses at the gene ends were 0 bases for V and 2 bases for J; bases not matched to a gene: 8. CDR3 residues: CASSLEGGRNPYEQYF. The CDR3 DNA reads TGTGCCAGCAGCTTGGAAGGGGGCAGAAACCCCTACGAGCAGTACTTC.

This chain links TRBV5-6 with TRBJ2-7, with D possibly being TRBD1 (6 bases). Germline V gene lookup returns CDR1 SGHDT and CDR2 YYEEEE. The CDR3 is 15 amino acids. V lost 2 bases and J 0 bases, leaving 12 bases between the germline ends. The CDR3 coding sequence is TGTGCCAGCAGCTTCCAGGGGTCTCCCTCCTACGAGCAGTACTTC. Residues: CASSFQGSPSYEQYF.

This CDR3 is CASSLGTGKRETQYF. CDR3 in DNA: TGTGCCAGCAGTTTGGGAACAGGCAAACGGGAGACCCAGTACTTC. The chain employs TRBV28 and TRBJ2-5; TRBD1 is a possible D gene (5 bases). Germline CDR1 and CDR2: MDHEN and SYDVKM. The CDR3 consists of 15 residues. Trimming removed 3 bases at V and 5 bases at J, with 16 bases between.

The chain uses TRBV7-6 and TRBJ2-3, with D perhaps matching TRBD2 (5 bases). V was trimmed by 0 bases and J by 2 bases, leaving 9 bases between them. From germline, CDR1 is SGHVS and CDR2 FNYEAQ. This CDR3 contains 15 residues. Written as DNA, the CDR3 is TGTGCCAGCAGCTTAGCGCTCGGGGTCACAGATACGCAGTATTTT. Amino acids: CASSLALGVTDTQYF.

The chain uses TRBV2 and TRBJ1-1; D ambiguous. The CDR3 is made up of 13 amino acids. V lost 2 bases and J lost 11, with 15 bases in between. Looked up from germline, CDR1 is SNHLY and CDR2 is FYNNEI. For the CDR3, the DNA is TGTGCCAGCAGTGAATGGTCACTTGAAGCGGCTTTCTTT. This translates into CASSEWSLEAAFF.

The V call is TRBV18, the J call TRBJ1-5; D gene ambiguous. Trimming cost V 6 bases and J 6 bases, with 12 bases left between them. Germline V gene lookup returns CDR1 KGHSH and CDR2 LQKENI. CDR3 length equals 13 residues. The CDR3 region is CASSPMALQPQHF. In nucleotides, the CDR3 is TGTGCCAGCTCGCCAATGGCTCTTCAGCCCCAGCATTTT.

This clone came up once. The CDR3 is CASSGGANVLTF. The CDR3 DNA follows: TGTGCCAGCTCGGGGGGGGCCAACGTCCTGACTTTC. The J gene is TRBJ2-6, the V gene TRBV6-1, with a tentative D call TRBD2 (5 bases). This CDR3 spans 12 amino acids. Deletions cut 8 bases from V and 4 bases from J, with 6 bases between. CDR1 is MNHNS, CDR2 SASEGT, per germline.

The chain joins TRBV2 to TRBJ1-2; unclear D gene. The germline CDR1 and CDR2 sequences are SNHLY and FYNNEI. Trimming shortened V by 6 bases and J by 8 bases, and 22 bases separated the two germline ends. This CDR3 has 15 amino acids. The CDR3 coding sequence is TGTGCCAGCAGGATTTTCACCGATCGAGAGGGAGGCTACACCTTC. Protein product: CASRIFTDREGGYTF.

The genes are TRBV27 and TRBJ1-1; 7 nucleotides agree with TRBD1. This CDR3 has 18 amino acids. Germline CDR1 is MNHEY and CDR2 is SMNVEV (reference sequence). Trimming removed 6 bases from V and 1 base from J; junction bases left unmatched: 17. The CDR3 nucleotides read TGTGCCAGCAGCCCCGGACAGGTTAATTGGGTGAAGAACACTGAAGCTTTCTTT. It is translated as CASSPGQVNWVKNTEAFF.

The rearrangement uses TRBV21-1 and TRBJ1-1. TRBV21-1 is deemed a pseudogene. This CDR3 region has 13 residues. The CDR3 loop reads CASSNGGYTEAFF. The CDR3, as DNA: TGTGCCAGCAGCAACGGCGGCTACACTGAAGCTTTCTTT.

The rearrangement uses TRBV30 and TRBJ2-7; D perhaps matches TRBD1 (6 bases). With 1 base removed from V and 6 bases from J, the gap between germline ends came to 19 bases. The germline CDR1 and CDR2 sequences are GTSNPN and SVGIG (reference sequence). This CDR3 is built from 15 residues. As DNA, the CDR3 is TGTGCCTGGAGTGCCACCCCCCGGGACACTCGCGAGCAGTACTTC. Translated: CAWSATPRDTREQYF.

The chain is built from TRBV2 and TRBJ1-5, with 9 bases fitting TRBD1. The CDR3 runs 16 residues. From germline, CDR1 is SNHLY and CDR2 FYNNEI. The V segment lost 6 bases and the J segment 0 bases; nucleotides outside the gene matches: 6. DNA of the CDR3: TGTGCCAGCAGGGCGACAGGGGGAAATAGCAATCAGCCCCAGCATTTT. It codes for CASRATGGNSNQPQHF.

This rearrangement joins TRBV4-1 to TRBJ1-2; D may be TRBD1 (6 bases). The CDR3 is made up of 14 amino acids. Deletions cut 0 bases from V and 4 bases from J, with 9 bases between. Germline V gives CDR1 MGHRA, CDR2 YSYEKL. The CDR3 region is CASSQERGGYGYTF. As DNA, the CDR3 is TGCGCCAGCAGCCAAGAGAGAGGGGGCTATGGCTACACCTTC.

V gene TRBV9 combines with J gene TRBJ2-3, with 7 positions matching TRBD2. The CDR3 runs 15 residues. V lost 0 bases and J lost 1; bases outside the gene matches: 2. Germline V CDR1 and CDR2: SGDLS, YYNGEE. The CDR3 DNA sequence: TGTGCCAGCAGCGTAGTGGGGGGGGGCACAGATACGCAGTATTTT. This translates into CASSVVGGGTDTQYF.

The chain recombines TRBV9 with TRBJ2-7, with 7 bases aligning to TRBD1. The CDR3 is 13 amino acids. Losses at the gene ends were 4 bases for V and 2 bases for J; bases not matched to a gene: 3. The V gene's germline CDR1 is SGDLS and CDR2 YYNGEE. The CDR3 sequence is CASSPGQPYEQYF. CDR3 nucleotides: TGTGCCAGCAGCCCGGGACAGCCCTACGAGCAGTACTTC.

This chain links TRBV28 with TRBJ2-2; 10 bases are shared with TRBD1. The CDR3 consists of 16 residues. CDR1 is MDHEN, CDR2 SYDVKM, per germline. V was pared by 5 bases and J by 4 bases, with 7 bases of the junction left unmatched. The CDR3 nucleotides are TGTGCCAGCAGTATCCGGGACAGGGGCGTCACCGGGGAGCTGTTTTTT. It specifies CASSIRDRGVTGELFF. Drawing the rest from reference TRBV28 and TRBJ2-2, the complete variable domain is DVKVTQSSRYLVKRTGEKVFLECVQDMDHENMFWYRQDPGLGLRLIYFSYDVKMKEKGDIPEGYSVSREKKERFSLILESASTNQTSMYLCASSIRDRGVTGELFFGEGSRLTVL.

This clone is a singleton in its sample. For the CDR3, the DNA is TGTGCCAGTAGGCGACGGGGGTCGGGCTCTGGAAACACCATATATTTT. Translation gives CASRRRGSGSGNTIYF. The chain has TRBV19 and TRBJ1-3; weak D call: TRBD1 (5 bases). The germline gives CDR1 LNHDA, CDR2 SQIVND (reference sequence). Trimming left V 6 bases short and J 0 bases short, with 15 bases between. The CDR3 is 16 amino acids.